A selection of T cell receptor beta chains follows, all from one sample in a study of T cell responses to AZD1222 COVID-19 vaccine. Sequenced by immunoSEQ multiplex PCR; TCRdb stores in-frame clones only, minus some. The sample contains around 130,000 clones, 90% of which appear only once. The sample was peripheral blood, taken 28 days after the second dose of the MenACWY control vaccine. Receptors were obtained from an adult who received the MenACWY meningococcal vaccine as a control. Each CDR3 is given with its conserved first and last residue. A D gene is named only where the DNA matches it firmly.

TRBJ2-2,TRBV29-1,.,CSVVDGGRESGELFF,TGCAGCGTTGTCGACGGGGGGCGCGAATCCGGGGAGCTGTTTTTT
TRBJ1-1,TRBV18,.,CASSDRRDTEAFF,TGTGCCAGCTCAGACAGACGGGACACTGAAGCTTTCTTT
TRBJ2-2,TRBV7-2,.,CASSLVVKGTGELFF,TGTGCCAGCAGCTTAGTGGTAAAGGGCACCGGGGAGCTGTTTTTT
TRBJ2-5,TRBV23-1,.,CASPRGGGRETQYF,TGCGCCAGCCCCCGGGGAGGGGGCAGGGAGACCCAGTACTTC
TRBJ1-2,TRBV20-1,.,CSARGTYGYTF,TGCAGTGCTAGAGGCACGTATGGCTACACCTTC
TRBJ1-5,TRBV19,.,CASSFTGEGQPQHF,TGTGCCAGTAGTTTCACGGGGGAAGGTCAGCCCCAGCATTTT
TRBJ1-6,TRBV19,.,CASSILDNSPLHF,TGTGCCAGTAGTATTCTCGATAATTCACCCCTCCACTTT
TRBJ1-6,TRBV4-2,.,CASSQDRGTGSAYNSPLHF,TGTGCCAGCAGCCAAGATAGGGGTACAGGTAGCGCCTATAATTCACCCCTCCACTTT
TRBJ1-1,TRBV6-5,TRBD1,CASRKRQGVTEAFF,TGTGCCAGCAGAAAAAGACAGGGGGTCACTGAAGCTTTCTTT
TRBJ2-1,TRBV11-1,.,CASSLRDLPNNEQFF,TGTGCCAGCAGCCTCCGGGACCTACCGAACAATGAGCAGTTCTTC
TRBJ2-2,TRBV3-1/TRBV3-2,TRBD2,CASSLIAGGRTGGELFF,TGTGCCAGCAGCCTAATAGCGGGAGGGAGGACTGGCGGGGAGCTGTTTTTT
TRBJ2-1,TRBV19,TRBD2,CASSLQLAGGRGEQFF,TGTGCCAGTAGTCTTCAGCTAGCGGGAGGCCGGGGTGAGCAGTTCTTC
TRBJ2-1,TRBV5-6,.,CASSGGTTYNEQFF,TGTGCCAGCAGCGGGGGGACCACCTACAATGAGCAGTTCTTC
TRBJ2-7,TRBV28,.,CASSLTQEGSYEQYF,TGTGCCAGCAGTTTGACCCAGGAGGGCTCCTACGAGCAGTACTTC
TRBJ2-4,TRBV28,.,CASSQPGNLAKNIQYF,TGTGCCAGCAGTCAGCCAGGCAACCTAGCCAAAAACATTCAGTACTTC
TRBJ1-3,TRBV7-2,TRBD1,CASSLAGTGGGNTIYF,TGTGCCAGCAGCTTAGCCGGGACAGGGGGAGGAAACACCATATATTTT
TRBJ1-2,TRBV3-1/TRBV3-2,.,CASSQVTVSNYGYTF,TGTGCCAGCAGCCAAGTCACAGTGAGCAACTATGGCTACACCTTC
TRBJ2-3,TRBV3-1/TRBV3-2,.,CASSQTSQGSDTQYF,TGTGCCAGCAGCCAAACCTCCCAAGGGTCAGATACGCAGTATTTT